The 27 T cell receptor beta chains given below trace back to one sample, sequenced in a study of monozygotic twins with inflammatory bowel disease. TCRdb reworked the 5' RACE reads into one entry per CDR3 protein, no DNA. This sample contains some 330,000 distinct CDR3 sequences. What was sequenced was blood. The source of these receptors is a human donor with ulcerative colitis or Crohn's disease, or a healthy co-twin of an affected twin (not recorded which).

This rearrangement joins TRBV12-3 or TRBV12-4 to TRBJ1-2. The CDR3 runs to 12 residues. The CDR3 sequence: CASSLIPSGYTF.

This chain links TRBV5-5 with TRBJ1-5. The CDR3 spans 18 residues. Germline V gene lookup returns CDR1 SGHKS and CDR2 YYEKEE (reference sequence). The CDR3 here is CASSTALIGTMLNQPQHF.

The gene calls are TRBV7-8 and TRBJ1-1; TCRdb indicates TRBD1, and absent DNA this call remains unverified. The CDR3 has 16 amino acids. Germline CDR1 SGHVS, CDR2 FQNEAQ. This chain's CDR3 is CATRHLPGQGTNEAFF. Complete variable domain (other parts from reference TRBV7-8 and TRBJ1-1): GAGVSQSPRYKVAKRGQDVALRCDPISGHVSLFWYQQALGQGPEFLTYFQNEAQLDKSGLPSDRFFAERPEGSVSTLKIQRTQQEDSAVYLCATRHLPGQGTNEAFFGQGTRLTVV.

The chain is built from TRBV18 and TRBJ1-1. CDR1 and CDR2 (germline): KGHSH, LQKENI. This CDR3 has 13 residues. The CDR3 spells CASSPTRAEDPFF. The whole variable domain, remainder taken from reference TRBV18 and TRBJ1-1, is NAGVMQNPRHLVRRRGQEARLRCSPMKGHSHVYWYRQLPEEGLKFMVYLQKENIIDESGMPKERFSAEFPKEGPSILRIQQVVRGDSAAYFCASSPTRAEDPFFGQGTRLTVV.

The chain has TRBV10-3 and TRBJ1-1; TCRdb's D call of TRBD1 is untestable without DNA. The CDR3 length is 13 residues. Germline CDR1 is ENHRY and CDR2 is SYGVKD. The CDR3 sequence: CAIRDRVKTEAFF.

The V call is TRBV20-1, the J call TRBJ2-1; the TRBD1 assignment by TCRdb is unverifiable without DNA. The germline gives CDR1 DFQATT, CDR2 SNEGSKA (reference sequence). The CDR3 is 11 amino acids. The CDR3: CSARGDRAQFF.

This chain joins TRBV29-1 and TRBJ2-3; checking the TCRdb D call of TRBD1 is not possible without DNA. Germline-derived CDR1 and CDR2 are SQVTM and ANQGSEA. This CDR3 region has 15 residues. Here the CDR3 reads CSVESGRGGTDTQYF.

The rearrangement joins TRBV7-2 to TRBJ2-2; TCRdb returns TRBD2, unconfirmable since there is no DNA. This CDR3 spans 14 amino acids. Germline lookup yields CDR1 SGHTA and CDR2 FQGNSA. This CDR3 is CASSYGLATGELFF.

V is TRBV5-5 and J is TRBJ2-3. The CDR3 sequence is 16 residues long. CDR1 and CDR2 (germline): SGHKS, YYEKEE (reference sequence). The CDR3 protein is CASSPRTVLRADTQYF.

The V gene is TRBV21-1, the J gene TRBJ1-5; TCRdb's assignment of TRBD1 cannot be checked, as there is no DNA. TRBV21-1 is a known pseudogene. The CDR3 has 16 residues. CDR3 protein: CVSSKATRVGNQPQHF.

The rearrangement links TRBV5-4 to TRBJ2-2. There are 13 residues in the CDR3. Germline V lookup: CDR1 SGHNT, CDR2 YYREEE (reference sequence). The CDR3 sequence: CASSQSITGELFF.

This clonotype is medium-sized by frequency. This rearrangement joins TRBV6-2 or TRBV6-3 to TRBJ2-7; the TCRdb D gene call, TRBD1, has no DNA to confirm it. Germline V gives CDR1 MNHEY, CDR2 SVGEGT. There are 14 residues in the CDR3. This CDR3 reads CASSYRDNSYEQYF.

This sequence joins TRBV4-2 and TRBJ1-1. Germline assignment: CDR1 LGHNA and CDR2 YNFKEQ. The CDR3 is 12 amino acids. The CDR3 spells CASSQDPEKAFF.

The chain links TRBV5-1 to TRBJ1-2. CDR1 and CDR2 (germline): SGHRS, YFSETQ. This CDR3 has 14 residues. The CDR3 protein is CASSLADTDYGYTF.

The chain uses TRBV11-1 and TRBJ2-5; there is no DNA to check the TCRdb D call of TRBD2. This CDR3 comprises 18 residues. Germline CDR1 SGHAT, CDR2 FQDESV (reference sequence). The CDR3 loop reads CASSLRLAGGAGQETQYF.

The chain is built from TRBV7-2 and TRBJ2-5; the TCRdb D gene call, TRBD2, has no DNA to confirm it. CDR1 and CDR2 from the germline V gene are SGHTA and FQGNSA. The CDR3 sequence is 13 residues long. The CDR3: CASSPTRRETQYF.

The chain employs TRBV7-3 and TRBJ2-3; the TCRdb call, TRBD2, lacks DNA for checking. Germline V gene sequence: CDR1 SGHTA, CDR2 FQGTGA. The CDR3 covers 12 residues. The CDR3: CASSRLESAQYF.

J is TRBJ2-7 and V is TRBV3-1; TCRdb proposes TRBD2, but this gene call is untestable without DNA. The CDR3 loop spans 14 amino acids. Germline V lookup: CDR1 LGHDT, CDR2 YNNKEL (reference sequence). The CDR3 is CASSQGPEGYEQYF.

This rearrangement joins TRBV11-1 to TRBJ2-5; checking the TCRdb D call of TRBD1 is not possible without DNA. There are 19 residues in the CDR3. The germline gives CDR1 SGHAT, CDR2 FQDESV (reference sequence). The CDR3 loop is CASSLGDRPTRVIGETQYF.

V and J are TRBV12-3 or TRBV12-4 and TRBJ1-2; TCRdb indicates TRBD1, and absent DNA this call remains unverified. CDR3 length: 13 residues. CDR3 in amino acids: CASSLVQGYGYTF.

V gene TRBV12-3 or TRBV12-4 combines with J gene TRBJ1-5; TCRdb picks TRBD1, but there is no DNA to check that call. This CDR3 has 15 amino acids. CDR3 amino acids: CASNPGRGGNQPQHF.

The chain couples TRBV6-5 to TRBJ2-3; TCRdb names TRBD1, which stays unverified in the absence of DNA. This CDR3 has 15 amino acids. Per the germline V gene, CDR1 is MNHEY and CDR2 is SVGAGI. The CDR3 spells CASSTLGGGTDTQYF.

The CDR3 here is CASSSSGTSGYYEQYF. The gene calls are TRBV7-2 and TRBJ2-7; no DNA is available, so the TRBD2 call from TCRdb remains unchecked. Germline loops: CDR1 SGHTA, CDR2 FQGNSA. There are 16 residues in the CDR3.

The chain has TRBV7-2 and TRBJ1-5. The germline CDR1 and CDR2 sequences are SGHTA and FQGNSA. The CDR3 runs to 14 residues. The CDR3 here is CASSAWGRAQPQHF.

The V call is TRBV5-4, the J call TRBJ1-3. The CDR3 is 16 amino acids. Germline V gene sequence: CDR1 SGHNT, CDR2 YYREEE (reference sequence). The CDR3 is CASSLGHSISGNTIYF.

The V gene is TRBV9, the J gene TRBJ2-1; TCRdb picks TRBD1, but there is no DNA to check that call. The germline V gene has CDR1 SGDLS and CDR2 YYNGEE. This CDR3 contains 17 residues. CDR3 sequence reads: CASSVRRRAVSYNEQFF. The full variable domain, its missing parts supplied by reference TRBV9 and TRBJ2-1, is DSGVTQTPKHLITATGQRVTLRCSPRSGDLSVYWYQQSLDQGLQFLIQYYNGEERAKGNILERFSAQQFPDLHSELNLSSLELGDSALYFCASSVRRRAVSYNEQFFGPGTRLTVL.

The genes are TRBV28 and TRBJ2-3; the D call from TCRdb, TRBD2, cannot be confirmed without DNA. CDR3 length: 16 residues. Per the germline V gene, CDR1 is MDHEN and CDR2 is SYDVKM. The CDR3 here is CASSVRTSGSADTQYF.